The 19 T cell receptor beta chains below were found in one sample sequenced in a study of blood T cell repertoires in COVID-19 (dated by TCRdb to the early 2020s). To prepare the library, the immunoSEQ multiplex PCR assay was applied. TCRdb provides this immuneACCESS table in a form limited to in-frame rearrangements. Some clones are lacking; in checked studies, under half of them reflect an unresolved V gene, and why the rest are absent is not known. The sample data list approximately 190,000 clones, and roughly 80% of these were observed just once. Around 6.1% of the sample is held by the ten biggest clonotypes. Sequences were obtained from peripheral blood. The source is a woman aged 40 to 50 with acute or convalescent COVID-19.

The chain has TRBV23-1 and TRBJ1-5; D uncertain. TRBV23-1 falls under the ORF class, with uncertain function. V lost 11 bases to trimming and J lost 0 bases, with 32 bases between them. CDR3 size: 20 residues. DNA of the CDR3: TGCGCCCTACCGTGGAGGGTTACCCCAATCCACCATTATAGCAATCAGCCCCAGCATTTT. This codes for CALPWRVTPIHHYSNQPQHF.

The rearrangement uses TRBV10-3 and TRBJ1-6; 8 nucleotides line up with TRBD1. Germline CDR1 reads ENHRY; CDR2 reads SYGVKD. The V gene end was trimmed by 0 bases and the J gene end by 8 bases; junction bases not matched to a gene: 6. The CDR3 has 16 residues. CDR3 sequence (DNA): TGTGCCATCAGTGAGTCTACCGGGACAGGAGATTCACCCCTCCACTTT. This gives the protein CAISESTGTGDSPLHF.

This clone appeared a few times. The chain is built from TRBV6-6 and TRBJ2-7; 13 bases are a match to TRBD2. CDR1 MNHNY and CDR2 SVGAGI come from the germline V gene (reference sequence). The V segment lost 9 bases and the J segment 5 bases; nucleotides outside the gene matches: 13. There are 16 residues in the CDR3. In DNA, the CDR3 is TGTGCCAGTGGCTTCCGTCCCGGGACTAGCGGGAACGAGCAGTACTTC. Amino acid sequence: CASGFRPGTSGNEQYF.

V gene TRBV25-1 combines with J gene TRBJ1-1; D is possibly TRBD1 (6 bases). Trimming removed 5 bases from V and 5 bases from J, with 12 bases in between. The CDR3 spans 13 residues. Germline lookup yields CDR1 MGHDK and CDR2 SYGVNS. The CDR3 region has the DNA TGTGCCAGCAGTCCAGGGGCGGGTACTGAAGCTTTCTTT. It specifies CASSPGAGTEAFF.

The gene calls are TRBV6-4 and TRBJ2-7; weak D call: TRBD2 (5 bases). Between the trimmed V and J ends, which lost 0 bases and 6 bases, there was a span of 9 bases. The CDR3 is 13 residues long. Germline V gene lookup returns CDR1 MRHNA and CDR2 SNTAGT. CDR3 in amino acids: CASSDSGLGEQYF. The CDR3 DNA sequence: TGTGCCAGCAGTGACTCTGGACTTGGCGAGCAGTACTTC.

This chain links TRBV29-1 with TRBJ1-4; the D is unclear. This CDR3 is built from 13 residues. Looked up from germline, CDR1 is SQVTM and CDR2 is ANQGSEA. V lost 4 bases to trimming and J lost 7 bases, with 13 bases between them. The CDR3 sequence is CSVVEGEGEKLFF. In DNA, the CDR3 is TGCAGCGTTGTGGAAGGAGAGGGTGAAAAACTGTTTTTT.

This chain uses TRBV5-5 with TRBJ1-2, with 8 bases that match TRBD1. The CDR3 sequence is 14 residues long. Germline V gives CDR1 SGHKS, CDR2 YYEKEE (reference sequence). With 0 bases clipped from V and 2 bases from J, the junction kept 0 bases outside the gene matches. CDR3: CASSLGQGNYGYTF. The CDR3 DNA follows: TGTGCCAGCAGCTTGGGACAGGGGAACTATGGCTACACCTTC.

The chain combines TRBV7-8 with TRBJ1-2; tentative D call: TRBD1 (5 bases). V was shortened by 0 bases and J by 4 bases, with 12 bases between the two germline ends. The germline gives CDR1 SGHVS, CDR2 FQNEAQ. The CDR3 length is 15 residues. CDR3 DNA: TGTGCCAGCAGCTTAGCGCCAGGGTCCCCCTATGGCTACACCTTC. It yields the protein CASSLAPGSPYGYTF.

The CDR3, as DNA: TGTGCCAGCGGACGCCCGGACCAACAGGCAAGCTACACCTTC. This gives the protein CASGRPDQQASYTF. V usage is TRBV27 and J usage is TRBJ1-2, with D possibly TRBD1 on 5 matching bases. V dropped 8 bases and J dropped 9 bases, with 22 bases sitting between them. Looked up from germline, CDR1 is MNHEY and CDR2 is SMNVEV (reference sequence). This CDR3 has 14 residues.

The genes are TRBV5-1 and TRBJ1-4, with D maybe TRBD1 (5 bases). Per germline, CDR1 SGHRS and CDR2 YFSETQ. Trimming left V 5 bases short and J 0 bases short, with 11 bases between. The CDR3 covers 15 residues. CDR3 nucleotides: TGCGCCAGCAGACACAGGCCCGCAACTAATGAAAAACTGTTTTTT. Its protein product is CASRHRPATNEKLFF.

This clone has a handful of counts. V usage is TRBV28 and J usage is TRBJ1-1; weak D call: TRBD1 (6 bases). V lost 2 bases and J 4 bases, leaving 8 bases between the germline ends. CDR3 size: 13 residues. In germline, CDR1 is MDHEN, CDR2 SYDVKM. CDR3 DNA sequence: TGTGCCAGCAGTTTAACAGGGTCCACTGAAGCTTTCTTT. Translation: CASSLTGSTEAFF.

This clone was observed a single time. The chain recombines TRBV5-1 with TRBJ1-4; 9 nucleotides match TRBD1. Germline trimming cut 0 bases from V and 8 bases from J; bases unmatched to any gene: 5. The CDR3 is 15 residues long. Per germline, CDR1 SGHRS and CDR2 YFSETQ. The CDR3 reads CASSLGGQGEEKLFF. DNA of the CDR3: TGCGCCAGCAGCTTGGGGGGACAGGGTGAAGAAAAACTGTTTTTT.

This chain uses TRBV4-2 with TRBJ1-5, with D possibly matching TRBD1 (5 bases). V lost 0 bases and J lost 4, with 10 bases in between. Germline CDR1 LGHNA, CDR2 YNFKEQ. The CDR3 totals 15 residues. In DNA, the CDR3 is TGTGCCAGCAGCCAAGATGGGGGGGGAAATCAGCCCCAGCATTTT. It encodes CASSQDGGGNQPQHF.

J is TRBJ2-7 and V is TRBV5-4, with TRBD2 matching 13 bases. After removal of 4 bases from V and 3 bases from J, the junction contained 7 bases not matched to a gene. Germline V lookup: CDR1 SGHNT, CDR2 YYREEE (reference sequence). The CDR3 loop spans 16 amino acids. CDR3 region: CASSEGTSGNYYEQYF. CDR3 sequence (DNA): TGTGCCAGCAGCGAGGGGACTAGCGGGAATTACTACGAGCAGTACTTC.

The CDR3 nucleotides read TGTGCCAGCAGTTTATTCTCCCCCGTTAGATCCTTAGAGACCCAGTACTTC. This encodes CASSLFSPVRSLETQYF. The chain recombines TRBV28 with TRBJ2-5, with D uncertain. CDR1 and CDR2 from the germline V gene are MDHEN and SYDVKM. V gave up 1 base and J gave up 4 bases, with 19 bases separating them. This CDR3 contains 17 residues.

V is TRBV11-1 and J is TRBJ1-1; D perhaps matches TRBD1 (5 bases). The germline V and J ends were trimmed by 1 base and 11 bases, with 14 bases remaining between them. The CDR3 has 13 residues. Germline CDR1 SGHAT, CDR2 FQDESV (reference sequence). The CDR3 is CASSLGGGASAFF. The CDR3 coding sequence is TGTGCCAGCAGCTTAGGGGGGGGAGCTTCGGCTTTCTTT.

The genes are TRBV27 and TRBJ2-3; TRBD2 agrees at 9 bases. Germline trimming cut 5 bases from V and 4 bases from J; bases unmatched to any gene: 16. The CDR3 loop spans 18 amino acids. CDR1 is MNHEY and CDR2 is SMNVEV in the germline V gene (reference sequence). Here the CDR3 reads CASSTWTAGLAKADTQYF. CDR3 bases: TGTGCCAGCAGTACCTGGACAGCGGGACTAGCAAAGGCAGATACGCAGTATTTT.

This chain connects TRBV27 to TRBJ2-7, with a possible D match to TRBD1 (6 bases). This CDR3 has 14 amino acids. V was clipped by 10 bases and J by 3 bases, with 19 bases between them. Germline-derived CDR1 and CDR2 are MNHEY and SMNVEV (reference sequence). CDR3 protein: CATRVVGGVYEQYF. CDR3 coding DNA: TGTGCCACCCGGGTTGTAGGGGGTGTCTACGAGCAGTACTTC.

This clone has only one observation. The chain combines TRBV4-1 with TRBJ2-7; D gene ambiguous. The CDR3 is 15 amino acids. Germline assignment: CDR1 MGHRA and CDR2 YSYEKL. V lost 0 bases and J lost 5, with 14 bases in between. CDR3 in amino acids: CASSQDSVFSNEQYF. DNA for the CDR3: TGCGCCAGCAGCCAAGATTCAGTTTTTTCAAACGAGCAGTACTTC.